This paragraph covers one T cell receptor (beta chain) sequence. Its target antigen remains unknown. Per-nucleotide qualities are absent, and no much larger clonotype sits a single base away. High-throughput TCR beta sequencing profiled peripheral blood CD8+ and CD4+ T cells from healthy donors, Susac syndrome patients and multiple sclerosis patients. Healthy donors were included as age- and sex-matched controls. Bulk CD8+ and CD4+ T cells were purified by magnetic negative isolation, while CD8+ TEMRA cells were enriched using FACS. Blood was collected in EDTA tubes and processed within 24 hours, with PBMCs isolated through density gradient centrifugation. PBMCs intended for TCR sequencing were cryopreserved in liquid nitrogen and were subsequently thawed in a 37 degrees C water bath. The sorted or isolated CD4+, CD8+ and CD8+ TEMRA cells reached a purity of at least 90%. This specimen belongs to a study of CD8 T cells in Susac syndrome (dated by TCRdb to about 2019). For context, the study as a whole: The study used repertoire sequencing to test whether antigen drove CD8+ T cell activation and differentiation in Susac syndrome. The clonality of the CD8+ T cell repertoire was compared across approximately 11 healthy donors, around 14 Susac syndrome patients and under 17 multiple sclerosis patients. What the authors observed across the whole study: The TCR sequencing and HLA analysis was acknowledged to have included a relatively small number of individuals.

RNA was extracted using the RNeasy kit, and about 0.45 to 1 ug of the RNA was reverse transcribed with random hexamers. The immunoSEQ multiplex PCR assay, which covers 54 Vbeta and 13 Jbeta segments, was used to amplify TCR beta CDR3 regions. To correct PCR amplification bias, a synthetic template baseline was used for both primer optimization and computational correction. On the authors' methods: Reads were annotated to V, D and J genes per IMGT and analyzed with immunoSEQ Analyzer, keeping only productive sequences. Clonality was calculated as one minus the Shannon entropy normalized by log2 of the number of productive unique sequences. Public and private clones were assessed among the 100 most prevalent clones of each patient and control. Susac-specific clones were defined as absent from healthy and MS cohorts, 850 to 1,300 published viral clones and other ImmuneACCESS disease sequences. The public sequencing data were trimmed at Q25 with fastp and processed into clonotypes with MiXCR by TCRdb, which kept only in-frame beta chains. Merged by CDR3 protein, the rows form single entries marked with the most common genes and DNA. These V and J calls are TCRdb output, not the study's own analysis. Present in this sample are 50,000 to 65,000 distinct CDR3 sequences, around nine tenths of which were seen just once. Roughly 0.19% of the sample belongs to the ten largest clones.

The V end loses 1 base and the J end loses 7 bases, and a stretch of 10 bases separates them. From the cysteine through the phenylalanine, the CDR3 covers 14 amino acids. Only the CDR3 DNA stays, 42 bases, in frame from base 1. CDR1 and CDR2 were assigned from the germline V gene (reference sequence) as SEHNR and FQNEAQ. Sequenced material: CD8+ T cells from PBMCs. The TCR comes from a human donor in good health. This chain is built from TRBV7-9 and TRBJ1-4, with no confidently assigned D gene. The nucleotides read TGTGCCAGCAGCTTAGGCGAAGTCGGTGAAAAACTGTTTTTT. It is translated as CASSLGEVGEKLFF. The entire variable domain, with the stretches around the CDR3 drawn from the reference TRBV7-9 and TRBJ1-4 proteins, is DTGVSQNPRHKITKRGQNVTFRCDPISEHNRLYWYRQTLGQGPEFLTYFQNEAQLEKSRLLSDRFSAERPKGSFSTLEIQRTEQGDSAMYLCASSLGEVGEKLFFGSGTQLSVL.